The 7 T cell receptor beta chains reported below all come from one sample, sequenced in a study of regulatory T cells in long-lasting Graves disease. The sample's time point: persistent/refractory GD, antithyroid drugs over 5 years with positive TRAb. The TCR library used RNA extracted from PBMCs. Construction of TCR beta libraries relied on iRepertoire HTBI primers and on Arm-PCR targeting CDR3 regions. Each CDR3 protein is one row after TCRdb ran MiXCR on the multiplex PCR reads. The sample consists of under 450,000 distinct CDR3 sequences, about 23% of them appearing once. The sample consisted of peripheral blood mononuclear cells (PBMCs), taken when the disease was refractory, from a patient treated with antithyroid drugs. The receptors derive from a woman between 35 and 50 years old with Graves disease.

This clonotype was detected ten times or more. The rearrangement links TRBV7-8 to TRBJ2-5; no firm D call. Deletions cut 5 bases from V and 1 base from J, with 11 bases between. From germline, CDR1 is SGHVS and CDR2 FQNEAQ. The CDR3 runs to 14 residues. The CDR3 region is CASSQGRLQETQYF. DNA for the CDR3: TGTGCCAGCAGCCAAGGACGGCTCCAAGAGACCCAGTACTTC.

The table lists this clonotype with many counts. The rearrangement links TRBV6-1 to TRBJ1-2; D ambiguous. Per the germline V gene, CDR1 is MNHNS and CDR2 is SASEGT. Trimming left V 7 bases short and J 4 bases short, with 22 bases between. The CDR3 runs to 16 residues. The CDR3 DNA follows: TGTGCCAGCAAAGACCTTCAGATAAATGCGTTCTATGGCTACACCTTC. It is translated as CASKDLQINAFYGYTF.

V usage is TRBV3-1 and J usage is TRBJ2-5; 11 nucleotides align to TRBD2. The junction had 5 bases not matched to a gene; V was cut back by 4 bases and J by 4 bases. From germline, CDR1 is LGHDT and CDR2 YNNKEL (reference sequence). CDR3 length: 15 amino acids. CDR3 DNA sequence: TGTGCCAGCAGCCCCACTAGCGGGAGTGGAGAGACCCAGTACTTC. Protein product: CASSPTSGSGETQYF.

The DNA of the CDR3 is TGCGCCAGCAGCCAAGACTTATTACAGCCCCAGCATTTT. It encodes CASSQDLLQPQHF. The chain uses TRBV4-1 and TRBJ1-5; no clear D. The germline CDR1 and CDR2 sequences are MGHRA and YSYEKL. This CDR3 is built from 13 residues. Between the trimmed V and J ends, which lost 0 bases and 7 bases, there was a span of 7 bases.

This clonotype was recorded at least ten times. V usage is TRBV7-9 and J usage is TRBJ2-5; D might be TRBD2 (5 bases). Germline assignment: CDR1 SEHNR and CDR2 FQNEAQ (reference sequence). Trimming removed 2 bases at V and 7 bases at J, with 8 bases between. This CDR3 spans 12 amino acids. CDR3 residues: CASSLSEGTQYF. CDR3 sequence (DNA): TGTGCCAGCAGCTTATCCGAGGGGACCCAGTACTTC.

This clonotype was counted many times. At one boundary the junction diverges from the germline segment, which might be a read error. V is TRBV7-7 and J is TRBJ2-5, with D tentatively TRBD2 (5 bases). The CDR3 has 14 residues. Looked up from germline, CDR1 is SSHAT and CDR2 is FNYEAQ (reference sequence). CDR3 protein: CASSPETTQETQYF. The CDR3 DNA sequence: TGTGCTAGCAGCCCGGAGACTACCCAAGAGACCCAGTACTTC.

The sample holds a few counts of this clonotype. The chain combines TRBV28 with TRBJ1-5; no definite D call. Germline CDR1 reads MDHEN; CDR2 reads SYDVKM. V gave up 2 bases and J gave up 2 bases, with 10 bases separating them. This CDR3 has 15 residues. CDR3 DNA: TGTGCCAGCAGTTTAAAGGGATGGGGCAATCAGCCCCAGCATTTT. This codes for CASSLKGWGNQPQHF.